One and the same sample provided the 25 T cell receptor beta chains below, sequenced in a study of PD-1 blockade in classical Hodgkin lymphoma. The method was immunoSEQ multiplex PCR; TCRdb's version includes in-frame clones alone and lacks a portion of them. The sample lists around 45,000 clones; around two thirds were seen once. Every patient had relapsed following autologous stem cell transplantation, and cohorts differed in brentuximab vedotin exposure. The source material was peripheral blood mononuclear cells (PBMCs), sampled at baseline. These TCRs come from a human donor with classical Hodgkin lymphoma.

The gene calls are TRBV6-5 and TRBJ1-4; tentatively, D is TRBD1 (5 bases). Trimming removed 6 bases from V and 8 bases from J, with 19 bases in between. The CDR3 totals 15 residues. Per the germline V gene, CDR1 is MNHEY and CDR2 is SVGAGI. DNA for the CDR3: TGTGCCAGCAGGGGGGGACGCTGGGTTGAGGAAAAACTGTTTTTT. Translated: CASRGGRWVEEKLFF.

The chain combines TRBV29-1 with TRBJ2-2, with D perhaps matching TRBD1 (6 bases). V lost 5 bases and J lost 1, with 8 bases in between. The CDR3 is made up of 13 amino acids. CDR1 is SQVTM and CDR2 is ANQGSEA in the germline V gene. CDR3 nucleotide sequence: TGCAGCGTTATGGGACAGAACACCGGGGAGCTGTTTTTT. Its protein product is CSVMGQNTGELFF.

V is TRBV7-2 and J is TRBJ1-1; perhaps TRBD1 as D (5 bases). The CDR3 spans 13 residues. Germline CDR1 SGHTA, CDR2 FQGNSA. V was shortened by 0 bases and J by 6 bases, with 8 bases between the two germline ends. This chain's CDR3 is CASSLAVRAEAFF. CDR3 nucleotides: TGTGCCAGCAGCTTAGCAGTCAGGGCTGAAGCTTTCTTT.

The chain recombines TRBV6-5 with TRBJ1-4, with 10 bases lining up with TRBD1. J lost 3 bases, V lost 4 bases, and 5 bases had no gene match. This CDR3 has 16 residues. Germline V gives CDR1 MNHEY, CDR2 SVGAGI. The CDR3 reads CASSWGQGLSNEKLFF. The CDR3 region has the DNA TGTGCCAGCAGTTGGGGACAGGGGCTCTCTAATGAAAAACTGTTTTTT.

The gene calls are TRBV5-4 and TRBJ1-3, with D possibly TRBD1 on 6 matching bases. CDR1 and CDR2 from the germline V gene are SGHNT and YYREEE (reference sequence). This CDR3 spans 15 amino acids. Trimming shortened V by 5 bases and J by 1 base, and 13 bases separated the two germline ends. The CDR3 region is CASSNSQGSGNTIYF. CDR3 DNA sequence: TGTGCCAGCAGTAATTCACAGGGTTCTGGAAACACCATATATTTT.

This chain connects TRBV6-5 to TRBJ2-1, with D unclear. The CDR3 consists of 14 residues. The V gene lost 0 bases and the J gene lost 7 bases, with 10 bases spanning the gap. Germline V gene lookup returns CDR1 MNHEY and CDR2 SVGAGI. The CDR3 DNA reads as TGTGCCAGCAGTTACTCGATAATCGAGAATGAGCAGTTCTTC. Translated, it gives CASSYSIIENEQFF.

This chain joins TRBV5-6 and TRBJ1-2; weak D call: TRBD1 (5 bases). Trimming cost V 3 bases and J 2 bases, with 11 bases left between them. This CDR3 is built from 14 residues. CDR1 is SGHDT and CDR2 is YYEEEE in the germline V gene. This CDR3 reads CASSSGGGNYGYTF. The CDR3 DNA reads as TGTGCCAGCAGCTCCGGGGGGGGAAACTATGGCTACACCTTC.

The rearrangement links TRBV4-3 to TRBJ1-2; 10 nucleotides agree with TRBD1. The V gene end was trimmed by 5 bases and the J gene end by 8 bases; junction bases not matched to a gene: 5. Looked up from germline, CDR1 is LGHNA and CDR2 is YSLEER. This CDR3 spans 13 amino acids. CDR3 region: CASSDDRGLGYTF. The CDR3 DNA sequence: TGCGCCAGCAGCGATGACAGGGGGCTCGGCTACACCTTC.

The gene calls are TRBV27 and TRBJ1-1; D gene ambiguous. The CDR3 loop spans 14 amino acids. The germline V and J ends were trimmed by 6 bases and 0 bases, with 11 bases remaining between them. The germline V gene has CDR1 MNHEY and CDR2 SMNVEV (reference sequence). CDR3 sequence: CASRPLMLNTEAFF. The CDR3 DNA follows: TGTGCCAGCAGGCCTTTGATGCTGAACACTGAAGCTTTCTTT.

The CDR3 sequence: CASSQALTYEQYF. CDR3 in DNA: TGCGCCAGCAGCCAAGCACTAACCTACGAGCAGTACTTC. The V call is TRBV4-3, the J call TRBJ2-7; D is undetermined. The CDR3 loop spans 13 amino acids. V gave up 1 base and J gave up 2 bases, with 6 bases separating them. Germline V CDR1 and CDR2: LGHNA, YSLEER.

The CDR3 sequence: CASSTADRGYTEAFF. The DNA for the CDR3 is TGTGCCAGCAGCACCGCAGACAGGGGGTACACTGAAGCTTTCTTT. The chain uses TRBV14 and TRBJ1-1; 9 bases agree with TRBD1. Per the germline V gene, CDR1 is SGHDN and CDR2 is FVKESK. With 5 bases clipped from V and 3 bases from J, the junction kept 7 bases outside the gene matches. CDR3 length equals 15 residues.

This clone is medium-sized within its sample. The genes are TRBV29-1 and TRBJ1-4, with 7 positions matching TRBD1. With V trimmed by 6 bases and J by 4 bases, 2 bases remained unmatched. This CDR3 is 12 amino acids long. In germline, CDR1 is SQVTM, CDR2 ANQGSEA. The CDR3 nucleotides read TGCAGCGTACGACAGGGTAATGAAAAACTGTTTTTT. Amino acids: CSVRQGNEKLFF.

Only one count was recorded for this clone. The chain has TRBV14 and TRBJ1-1; D might be TRBD1 (5 bases). Germline CDR1 is SGHDN and CDR2 is FVKESK. The CDR3 length is 15 residues. V shed 3 bases and J shed 1 base, with 12 bases lying between them. The CDR3 region has the DNA TGTGCCAGCAGCCAGACGAGGGGCCCGAACACTGAAGCTTTCTTT. As protein: CASSQTRGPNTEAFF. Full variable domain (rest looked up from reference TRBV14 and TRBJ1-1): EAGVTQFPSHSVIEKGQTVTLRCDPISGHDNLYWYRRVMGKEIKFLLHFVKESKQDESGMPNNRFLAERTGGTYSTLKVQPAELEDSGVYFCASSQTRGPNTEAFFGQGTRLTVV.

The gene calls are TRBV14 and TRBJ2-7; D is tentatively TRBD1 or TRBD2 (5 bases each). CDR1 SGHDN and CDR2 FVKESK come from the germline V gene. The CDR3 extends over 15 amino acids. V was trimmed by 3 bases and J by 4 bases, leaving 16 bases between them. Here the CDR3 reads CASSHTTGTLYEQYF. Here the CDR3 DNA reads TGTGCCAGCAGCCATACTACCGGGACCCTGTACGAGCAGTACTTC.

The V call is TRBV7-9, the J call TRBJ2-2, with a possible D match to TRBD2 (5 bases). V was shortened by 4 bases and J by 4 bases, with 13 bases between the two germline ends. From germline, CDR1 is SEHNR and CDR2 FQNEAQ (reference sequence). This CDR3 spans 15 amino acids. DNA for the CDR3: TGTGCCAGCAGCTACACCCCGGGGATCACCGGGGAGCTGTTTTTT. Its protein is CASSYTPGITGELFF.

The V gene is TRBV2, the J gene TRBJ1-4; D may be TRBD1 (6 bases). Germline V gene lookup returns CDR1 SNHLY and CDR2 FYNNEI. V shed 6 bases and J shed 0 bases, with 11 bases lying between them. This CDR3 has 15 amino acids. The CDR3 DNA sequence: TGTGCCAGCAGAAAGGGGGGTGCAACTAATGAAAAACTGTTTTTT. This sequence encodes CASRKGGATNEKLFF. The full variable domain, completed using reference TRBV2 and TRBJ1-4, is EPEVTQTPSHQVTQMGQEVILRCVPISNHLYFYWYRQILGQKVEFLVSFYNNEISEKSEIFDDQFSVERPDGSNFTLKIRSTKLEDSAMYFCASRKGGATNEKLFFGSGTQLSVL.

The chain carries TRBV5-6 and TRBJ2-7; 7 positions match TRBD2. Germline lookup yields CDR1 SGHDT and CDR2 YYEEEE. J gave up 5 bases and V 0 bases, and 5 bases lay outside the gene matches. The CDR3 spans 14 residues. The CDR3 loop is CASSLEAGSHEQYF. CDR3 sequence (DNA): TGTGCCAGCAGCTTGGAAGCGGGATCCCACGAGCAGTACTTC. The full variable domain, in which reference TRBV5-6 and TRBJ2-7 provide the parts outside the CDR3, is DAGVTQSPTHLIKTRGQQVTLRCSPKSGHDTVSWYQQALGQGPQFIFQYYEEEERQRGNFPDRFSGHQFPNYSSELNVNALLLGDSALYLCASSLEAGSHEQYFGPGTRLTVT.

The chain is built from TRBV27 and TRBJ2-1; 11 bases fit TRBD2. The CDR3 spans 16 residues. V trimming: 5 bases; J trimming: 6 bases; junction bases outside the gene matches: 9. Germline V gene lookup returns CDR1 MNHEY and CDR2 SMNVEV (reference sequence). CDR3 amino acids: CASSAGTSGVLNEQFF. Here the CDR3 DNA reads TGTGCCAGCAGTGCCGGGACTAGCGGAGTTCTCAATGAGCAGTTCTTC.

This chain joins TRBV27 and TRBJ1-2; TRBD1 aligns across 7 bases. Germline V lookup: CDR1 MNHEY, CDR2 SMNVEV (reference sequence). Germline trimming cut 3 bases from V and 5 bases from J; bases unmatched to any gene: 3. This CDR3 region has 13 residues. CDR3 loop: CASSLTGFYGYTF. The CDR3, as DNA: TGTGCCAGCAGTTTGACAGGGTTTTATGGCTACACCTTC.

This clone was seen a handful of times. V gene TRBV5-1 combines with J gene TRBJ2-7; tentatively, D is TRBD1 or TRBD2 (6 bases each). With 3 bases removed from V and 6 bases from J, the gap between germline ends came to 22 bases. CDR1 is SGHRS, CDR2 YFSETQ, per germline. The CDR3 extends over 16 amino acids. CDR3 amino acids: CASSSDRTGGIREQYF. CDR3 coding DNA: TGCGCCAGCAGCTCGGACCGCACCGGGGGCATCCGCGAGCAGTACTTC. The whole variable domain, filled in from reference TRBV5-1 and TRBJ2-7, reads KAGVTQTPRYLIKTRGQQVTLSCSPISGHRSVSWYQQTPGQGLQFLFEYFSETQRNKGNFPGRFSGRQFSNSRSEMNVSTLELGDSALYLCASSSDRTGGIREQYFGPGTRLTVT.

The chain recombines TRBV5-4 with TRBJ2-7; D gene ambiguous. The CDR3 length is 12 residues. Germline values: CDR1 SGHNT, CDR2 YYREEE (reference sequence). Trimming cost V 5 bases and J 6 bases, with 12 bases left between them. CDR3 sequence reads: CASRGVGIEQYF. As DNA, the CDR3 is TGTGCCAGCAGAGGCGTGGGGATCGAGCAGTACTTC.

The J gene is TRBJ1-5, the V gene TRBV7-8; unclear D gene. Germline CDR1 is SGHVS and CDR2 is FQNEAQ. This CDR3 has 13 residues. The V end lost 0 bases, the J end lost 7 bases, and 7 bases lay between the germline ends. CDR3 sequence: CASSLAVWQPQHF. Here the CDR3 DNA reads TGTGCCAGCAGCTTAGCGGTTTGGCAGCCCCAGCATTTT.

V usage is TRBV6-6 and J usage is TRBJ2-7; a possible D gene is TRBD1 (5 bases). CDR1 and CDR2 (germline): MNHNY, SVGAGI (reference sequence). V lost 5 bases and J 2 bases, leaving 13 bases between the germline ends. This CDR3 has 14 amino acids. CDR3 sequence (DNA): TGTGCCAGCAGTGTAAAACAGGCTACCTACGAGCAGTACTTC. Amino acids: CASSVKQATYEQYF.

The chain recombines TRBV5-6 with TRBJ2-1; TRBD1 is a possible D gene (5 bases). The germline CDR1 and CDR2 sequences are SGHDT and YYEEEE. The CDR3 is 15 residues long. V was cut by 6 bases and J by 0 bases, with 13 bases left in between. The CDR3 bases are TGTGCCAGCACCTCACAGGCTAGCTCCTACAATGAGCAGTTCTTC. Translated, it gives CASTSQASSYNEQFF.

This chain uses TRBV6-5 with TRBJ2-7; 7 bases map to TRBD2. The ends lost 2 bases at V and 4 bases at J; junction bases unmatched: 2. The CDR3 has 13 amino acids. CDR1 is MNHEY and CDR2 is SVGAGI in the germline V gene. CDR3 region: CASSYREEYEQYF. The CDR3 DNA reads as TGTGCCAGCAGTTACCGGGAGGAGTACGAGCAGTACTTC.